Included here is one TCR beta chain sequence, with context. This sequence may be a read error, since a much larger clone differs from it by one base. This record belongs to a study of tumor and adjacent non-tumor tissue in lung cancer. Study-wide background: There were 12 adenocarcinoma, a couple of squamous cell carcinoma and 1 small cell lung cancer cases.

The CDR3 spans 16 residues. Germline CDR1 reads MDHEN; CDR2 reads SYDVKM. Three rounds of nested PCR, following a modified ARM-PCR protocol, produced the TCRbeta library. From the multiplex PCR reads, TCRdb called clonotypes with MiXCR, one entry per CDR3 protein. The data hold about 200,000 distinct CDR3 sequences, with 71% observed a single time. The template was RNA from unsorted bulk tissue. Chemotherapy-naive patients with new lung cancer underwent thoracic surgery in China, August–late 2014. The gene calls are TRBV28 and TRBJ2-7, with TRBD1 matching 10 bases. The sequenced sample was lung tumor tissue. The receptor comes from a man between 60 and 75 years old with non-small cell lung cancer. The CDR3 sequence: CATSGTGEIIGYEQYF. In DNA form, the CDR3 reads TGTGCCACCAGTGGGACAGGGGAAATTATCGGGTACGAGCAGTACTTC.